Ten or more counts support the clone carrying this T cell receptor beta chain. Its antigen remains unknown. These data are taken from a study of T cells in Graves' hyperthyroidism and ophthalmopathy. The study's findings and limits: It was a median roughly six months before onset that the model predicted ophthalmopathy.

What was amplified from RNA transcripts were TCR beta CDR3 regions. Using the HTBI primer set, a first-round RT-PCR was run on the TCR CDR3. TCRdb ran MiXCR on the multiplex PCR reads and lists one entry per CDR3 protein. The table has around 580,000 distinct CDR3 sequences, under 60% seen once. The ends were cut back, 0 bases at V and 9 bases at J, with 12 bases in the middle. This CDR3 spans 15 amino acids. The germline CDR1 and CDR2 sequences are SGHAT and FQNNGV. The receptor comes from a woman under 30 with Graves' hyperthyroidism. Sequenced material: peripheral blood or thyroid tissue (not recorded which). The chain recombines TRBV11-2 with TRBJ1-6; D is possibly TRBD1 (6 bases). CDR3 region: CASSLDQGMSSPLHF. The CDR3 nucleotides read TGTGCCAGCAGCTTAGATCAGGGGATGAGTTCACCCCTCCACTTT.